This record looks at one TCR beta chain sequence and its context. The table came from immunoSEQ multiplex PCR; TCRdb's copy has only in-frame clones and leaves some out. The profile shows about 130,000 clones, 90% to 95% of them singletons. The record originates from a study of T cell responses to AZD1222 COVID-19 vaccine. Per germline, CDR1 SGHTS and CDR2 YDEGEE. The V and J ends lost 8 bases and 8 bases, in that order; junction bases with no gene match: 5. The CDR3 runs to 11 residues. This receptor was identified in an adult who received the AZD1222 COVID-19 vaccine. This material consisted of peripheral blood, taken 28 days after the second AZD1222 dose. V and J are TRBV5-8 and TRBJ1-2, with 8 bases matching TRBD1. The CDR3 protein is CASFGTGGYTF. CDR3 bases: TGTGCCAGTTTCGGGACAGGAGGCTACACCTTC. Supplemented by reference TRBV5-8 and TRBJ1-2, the full variable domain reads EAGVTQSPTHLIKTRGQQATLRCSPISGHTSVYWYQQALGLGLQFLLWYDEGEERNRGNFPPRFSGRQFPNYSSELNVNALELEDSALYLCASFGTGGYTFGSGTRLTVV.